Listed below are T cell receptor beta chains from one sample, sequenced in a study of T cell responses to AZD1222 COVID-19 vaccine. This table comes from immunoSEQ multiplex PCR, and its TCRdb copy is limited to in-frame clones, with some not included. The sample records some 170,000 clones, about 89% being singletons. The sample consisted of peripheral blood, taken on day 0 of AZD1222 vaccination. The source of these receptors is an adult in good health. The CDR3 runs from the conserved cysteine through the conserved F or W. Fields, in order: J gene, D gene, CDR3 length, clone size, V gene, CDR3 protein, CDR3 DNA. The D gene is left open where the match is weak. Clone size appears in some rows only: once, few, many, or a class for an expanded clone.

>TRBJ2-7|-|15|-|TRBV4-3
CASSQDLKSAYEQYF
TGCGCCAGCAGCCAAGATTTGAAATCGGCCTACGAGCAGTACTTC
>TRBJ1-5|-|12|-|TRBV2
CASSEGGRTQHF
TGTGCCAGCAGTGAAGGGGGTCGGACCCAGCATTTT
>TRBJ1-5|TRBD1|16|-|TRBV6-2/TRBV6-3
CASSYSTGGGNQPQHF
TGTGCCAGCAGTTACTCAACAGGGGGCGGCAATCAGCCCCAGCATTTT
>TRBJ2-1|-|16|once|TRBV9
CASSVADLTGYNEQFF
TGTGCCAGCAGCGTAGCGGACTTAACGGGCTACAATGAGCAGTTCTTC
>TRBJ2-5|-|15|-|TRBV29-1
CSVLGTGGGWKTQYF
TGCAGCGTTCTGGGTACGGGTGGGGGCTGGAAGACCCAGTACTTC
>TRBJ1-3|-|14|-|TRBV6-6
CASSRDRSGNTIYF
TGTGCCAGCAGTCGCGACAGGTCTGGAAACACCATATATTTT
>TRBJ2-3|-|14|-|TRBV6-6
CASSLNPGTDTQYF
TGTGCCAGCAGCCTGAACCCGGGGACAGATACGCAGTATTTT
>TRBJ1-5|TRBD1|14|-|TRBV6-5
CASSLEQGAGVQHF
TGTGCCAGCAGCCTAGAACAGGGGGCGGGGGTCCAGCATTTT
>TRBJ2-3|-|13|-|TRBV11-3
CASSAGVGYTQYF
TGTGCCAGCAGCGCAGGTGTGGGGTATACGCAGTATTTT
>TRBJ2-4|TRBD1|20|once|TRBV4-1
CAEGTGANLFCSLAKNIQYF
TGCGCCGAGGGGACAGGGGCGAACCTCTTTTGTAGCCTGGCCAAAAACATTCAGTACTTC
>TRBJ1-5|-|15|once|TRBV15
CATSREQGSNQPQHF
TGTGCCACCAGCAGAGAACAGGGAAGCAATCAGCCCCAGCATTTT
>TRBJ2-4|TRBD2|16|-|TRBV5-1
CASSLSGTNAKNIQYF
TGCGCCAGCAGCTTATCAGGGACTAATGCCAAAAACATTCAGTACTTC
>TRBJ1-2|-|13|-|TRBV10-3
CAISGGSNYGYTF
TGTGCCATCAGTGGCGGCAGCAACTATGGCTACACCTTC
>TRBJ2-7|-|14|-|TRBV4-2
CASSQRTDSYEQYF
TGTGCCAGCAGCCAGAGAACGGACTCCTACGAGCAGTACTTC
>TRBJ1-2|-|14|-|TRBV30
CAWRAGTQYWGYTF
TGTGCCTGGAGGGCCGGGACACAGTATTGGGGCTACACCTTC
>TRBJ2-7|TRBD1|17|once|TRBV4-2
CASSQTTGTGVPYEQYF
TGTGCCAGCAGCCAAACTACGGGGACAGGGGTACCCTACGAGCAGTACTTC
>TRBJ1-2|-|13|-|TRBV19
CASSFPSGGSVTF
TGTGCCAGTAGCTTCCCCTCGGGGGGGAGCGTAACCTTC
>TRBJ1-5|-|13|-|TRBV7-9
CASSSEGSQPQHF
TGTGCCAGCAGCTCGGAGGGATCTCAGCCCCAGCATTTT
>TRBJ2-1|-|13|-|TRBV7-3
CASSFAYGMEQFF
TGTGCCAGCAGCTTCGCCTACGGGATGGAGCAGTTCTTC
>TRBJ1-1|TRBD1|17|once|TRBV5-1
CASSPLGQGGGDTEAFF
TGCGCCAGCAGCCCCCTGGGACAGGGGGGCGGCGACACTGAAGCTTTCTTT
>TRBJ2-5|-|14|once|TRBV6-5
CASIRAQAGETQYF
TGTGCCAGCATTAGGGCCCAGGCGGGAGAGACCCAGTACTTC
>TRBJ2-7|TRBD1|18|-|TRBV10-3
CATTSGPRAGQGSYEQYF
TGTGCCACCACGTCCGGTCCCCGAGCGGGACAGGGGTCCTACGAGCAGTACTTC
>TRBJ1-3|-|14|-|TRBV28
CASSLRPSGNTIYF
TGTGCCAGCAGTCTGAGGCCATCTGGAAACACCATATATTTT
>TRBJ2-1|TRBD1|15|-|TRBV7-3
CASSSTGGSYNEQFF
TGTGCCAGCAGCTCGACAGGGGGTAGCTACAATGAGCAGTTCTTC
>TRBJ1-5|-|15|few|TRBV7-2
CASTPPRGYNQPQHF
TGTGCCAGCACCCCACCCCGGGGGTACAATCAGCCCCAGCATTTT
>TRBJ2-7|-|13|once|TRBV7-3
CASSPSSGYEQYF
TGTGCCAGCAGCCCCTCAAGTGGATACGAGCAGTACTTC
>TRBJ1-4|-|11|-|TRBV11-2
CASSAGGDLFF
TGTGCCAGCAGCGCAGGCGGAGATCTGTTTTTT